The 3 T cell receptor beta chains below come from one sample, sequenced in a study of T cell clonality in common variable immunodeficiency. Clones were sequenced by immunoSEQ multiplex PCR, and TCRdb holds only the in-frame ones, with some missing. The sample has 40,000 or so clones, none seen only once. The specimen sequenced was peripheral blood mononuclear cells. Every receptor here comes from a person between 18 and 75 years old in good health.

Worth noting for this clone: The CDR3 goes on 3 residues after the read ends, and that part is filled in from the germline J gene. V usage is TRBV19 and J usage is TRBJ2-5; 16 nucleotides line up with TRBD2. Germline assignment: CDR1 LNHDA and CDR2 SQIVND (reference sequence). With V trimmed by 8 bases and J by 5 bases, 8 bases remained unmatched. This CDR3 comprises 16 residues. The chain's CDR3 is CASRWGLAGGMETQYF. CDR3 bases read: TGTGCCAGTCGTTGGGGACTAGCGGGAGGGATGGAGACC.

This clone came up many times. The read terminates 3 residues before the CDR3 end, so the remaining end is supplied by the germline J gene. The genes are TRBV5-6 and TRBJ2-3; TRBD2 is a possible D gene (6 bases). The CDR3 sequence is 13 residues long. The germline V gene encodes CDR1 SGHDT and CDR2 YYEEEE. V lost 4 bases and J 3 bases, leaving 9 bases between the germline ends. The CDR3 DNA, read in part, is TGTGCCAGCAGCCTGACTAGTACAGATACG. It is translated as CASSLTSTDT. Given in full, the CDR3 is CASSLTSTDTQYF.

This clone was seen ten or more times. The read ends 3 residues shy of where the CDR3 ends; the end is completed using the germline J gene. The rearrangement joins TRBV28 to TRBJ2-7; D not resolved. Per germline, CDR1 MDHEN and CDR2 SYDVKM. The ends were cut back, 6 bases at V and 1 base at J, with 4 bases in the middle. The CDR3 has 11 amino acids. CDR3 in amino acids: CASSRSYEQYF. Incomplete CDR3 DNA: TGTGCCAGCAGCCGGTCCTACGAG. Full variable domain (outside the CDR3, taken from reference TRBV28 and TRBJ2-7): DVKVTQSSRYLVKRTGEKVFLECVQDMDHENMFWYRQDPGLGLRLIYFSYDVKMKEKGDIPEGYSVSREKKERFSLILESASTNQTSMYLCASSRSYEQYFGPGTRLTVT.